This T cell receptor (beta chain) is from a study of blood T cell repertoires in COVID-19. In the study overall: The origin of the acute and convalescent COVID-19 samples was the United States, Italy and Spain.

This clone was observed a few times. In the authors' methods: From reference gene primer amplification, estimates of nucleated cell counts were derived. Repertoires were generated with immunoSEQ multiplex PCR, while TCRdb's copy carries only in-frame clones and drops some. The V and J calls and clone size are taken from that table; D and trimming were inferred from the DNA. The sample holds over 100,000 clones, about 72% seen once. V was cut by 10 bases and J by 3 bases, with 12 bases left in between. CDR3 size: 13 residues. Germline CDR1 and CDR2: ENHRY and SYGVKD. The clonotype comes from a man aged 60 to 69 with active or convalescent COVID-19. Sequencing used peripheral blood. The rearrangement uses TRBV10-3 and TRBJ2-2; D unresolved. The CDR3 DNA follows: TGTGCCACCACCGGGTGGGACACCGGGGAGCTGTTTTTT. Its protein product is CATTGWDTGELFF.